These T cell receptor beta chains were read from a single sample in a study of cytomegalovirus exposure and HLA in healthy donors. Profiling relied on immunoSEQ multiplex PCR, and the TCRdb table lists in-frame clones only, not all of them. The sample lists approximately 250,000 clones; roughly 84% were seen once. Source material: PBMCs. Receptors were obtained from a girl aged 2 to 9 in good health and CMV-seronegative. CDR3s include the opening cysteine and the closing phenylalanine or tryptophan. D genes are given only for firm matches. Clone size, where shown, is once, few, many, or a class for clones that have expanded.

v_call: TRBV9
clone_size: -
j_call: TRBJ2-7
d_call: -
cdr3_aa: CAGSVATGGYEQYF
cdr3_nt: TGTGCCGGCAGCGTAGCCACCGGTGGCTACGAGCAGTACTTC

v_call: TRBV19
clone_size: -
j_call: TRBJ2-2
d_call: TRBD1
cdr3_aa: CASSSGTGGTGELFF
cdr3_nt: TGTGCCAGTTCTAGCGGGACAGGGGGGACCGGGGAGCTGTTTTTT

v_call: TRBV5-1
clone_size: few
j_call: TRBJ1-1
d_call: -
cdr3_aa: CASSAQGNTEAFF
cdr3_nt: TGCGCCAGCAGCGCACAGGGGAACACTGAAGCTTTCTTT

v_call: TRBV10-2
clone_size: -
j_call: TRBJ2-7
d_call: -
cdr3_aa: CASRNSFEQYF
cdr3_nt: TGCGCCAGTCGTAACTCCTTCGAGCAGTACTTC

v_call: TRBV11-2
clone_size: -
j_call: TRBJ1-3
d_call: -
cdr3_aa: CASSLKAYSGNTIYF
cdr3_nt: TGTGCCAGCAGCTTAAAAGCCTACTCTGGAAACACCATATATTTT

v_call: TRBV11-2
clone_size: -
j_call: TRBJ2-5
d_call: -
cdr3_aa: CASSSGQETQYF
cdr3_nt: TGTGCCAGCAGCTCGGGACAAGAGACCCAGTACTTC

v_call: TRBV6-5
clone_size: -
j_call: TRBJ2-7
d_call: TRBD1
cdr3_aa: CASSSRTGAYEQYF
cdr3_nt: TGTGCCAGCAGTTCACGGACAGGGGCCTACGAGCAGTACTTC

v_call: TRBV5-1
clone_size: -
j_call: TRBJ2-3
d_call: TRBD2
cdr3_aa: CASSRLAGGPSDTQYF
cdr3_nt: TGCGCCAGCAGCCGGCTAGCGGGAGGGCCCTCAGATACGCAGTATTTT

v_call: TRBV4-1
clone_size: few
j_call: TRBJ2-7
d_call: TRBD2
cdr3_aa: CASSQEWLAGGTYEQYF
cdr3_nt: TGCGCCAGCAGCCAAGAGTGGCTAGCGGGAGGTACGTACGAGCAGTACTTC

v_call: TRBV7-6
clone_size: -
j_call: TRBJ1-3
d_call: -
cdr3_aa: CASSRTREGDNTIYF
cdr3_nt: TGTGCCAGCAGCCGGACTCGAGAGGGCGATAACACCATATATTTT

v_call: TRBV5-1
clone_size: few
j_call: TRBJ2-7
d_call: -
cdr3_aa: CAFFKQKAAYEQYF
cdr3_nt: TGCGCTTTTTTCAAGCAGAAGGCGGCATACGAGCAGTACTTC

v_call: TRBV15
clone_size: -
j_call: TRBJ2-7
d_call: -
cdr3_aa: CATSRAGVDEQYF
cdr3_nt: TGTGCCACCAGCAGAGCGGGGGTTGACGAGCAGTACTTC

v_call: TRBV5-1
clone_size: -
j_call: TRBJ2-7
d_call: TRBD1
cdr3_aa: CASSFSPGQVNEQYF
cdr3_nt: TGCGCCAGCAGCTTCTCTCCGGGACAGGTAAACGAGCAGTACTTC

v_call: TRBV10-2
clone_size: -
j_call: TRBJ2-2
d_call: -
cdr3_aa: CASSGTENTGELFF
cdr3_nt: TGCGCCAGCAGTGGGACAGAGAACACCGGGGAGCTGTTTTTT

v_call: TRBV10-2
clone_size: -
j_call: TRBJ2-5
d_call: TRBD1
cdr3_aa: CASSELTGVRQETQYF
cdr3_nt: TGCGCCAGCAGTGAGTTGACAGGGGTTAGGCAAGAGACCCAGTACTTC

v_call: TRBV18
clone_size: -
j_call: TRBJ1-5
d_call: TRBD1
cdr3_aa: CASSPLRQGLKNQPQHF
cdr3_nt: TGTGCCAGCTCACCACTCCGACAGGGGCTAAAGAATCAGCCCCAGCATTTT

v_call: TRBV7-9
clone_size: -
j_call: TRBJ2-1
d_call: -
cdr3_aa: CASSPQGDEQFF
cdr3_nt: TGTGCCAGCAGCCCACAGGGAGATGAGCAGTTCTTC

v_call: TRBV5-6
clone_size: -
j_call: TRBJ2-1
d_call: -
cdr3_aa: CASSFRGHPIYNEQFF
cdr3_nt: TGTGCCAGCAGCTTCCGGGGTCACCCAATTTACAATGAGCAGTTCTTC

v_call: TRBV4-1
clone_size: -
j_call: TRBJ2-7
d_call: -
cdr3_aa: CASSQGRVPYEQYF
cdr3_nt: TGCGCCAGCAGCCAAGGCAGGGTCCCCTACGAGCAGTACTTC